This entry features one T cell receptor (beta chain) sequence. The sample originates from a study of technical replicates of blood from four donors. The data were produced by immunoSEQ multiplex PCR, yet TCRdb's version contains in-frame clones alone and is incomplete. The data show about 75,000 clones, about 97% seen once. The sequence was obtained from a human donor in good health. Sequenced input: T cells isolated from PBMCs.

CDR3 sequence reads: CSVKRENTEAFF. DNA of the CDR3: TGCAGCGTCAAACGGGAGAACACTGAAGCTTTCTTT. V usage is TRBV29-1 and J usage is TRBJ1-1; the D is unclear. From germline, CDR1 is SQVTM and CDR2 ANQGSEA. The CDR3 spans 12 residues. Trimming cost V 6 bases and J 1 base, with 9 bases left between them.